Each of the 32 T cell receptor beta chains below was sequenced from the same sample in a study of blood T cell repertoires in COVID-19. Data came from immunoSEQ multiplex PCR; TCRdb stores just in-frame clones and leaves some out. The sample lists around 270,000 clones, roughly 89% occurring once. Sample: peripheral blood. These receptors came from a woman aged 40-49 years who had recovered from COVID-19.

V and J are TRBV11-3 and TRBJ2-1, with 7 bases that match TRBD1. The CDR3 has 16 amino acids. The ends lost 5 bases at V and 6 bases at J; junction bases unmatched: 13. Per the germline V gene, CDR1 is SGHNT and CDR2 is YENEEA. CDR3 in amino acids: CASSPRQGTLGNEQFF. As DNA, the CDR3 is TGTGCCAGCAGCCCAAGACAGGGAACCCTAGGCAATGAGCAGTTCTTC. Looking up the rest from reference TRBV11-3 and TRBJ2-1 gives the full variable domain: EAGVVQSPRYKIIEKKQPVAFWCNPISGHNTLYWYLQNLGQGPELLIRYENEEAVDDSQLPKDRFSAERLKGVDSTLKIQPAELGDSAVYLCASSPRQGTLGNEQFFGPGTRLTVL.

The chain has TRBV6-1 and TRBJ2-1, with D possibly being TRBD1 (6 bases). Germline assignment: CDR1 MNHNS and CDR2 SASEGT. Between the trimmed V and J ends, which lost 7 bases and 14 bases, there was a span of 21 bases. This CDR3 comprises 13 residues. For the CDR3, the DNA is TGTGCCAGCACCTTACAGGGAACATCCTTCGAGTTCTTC. Encoded protein: CASTLQGTSFEFF.

This chain uses TRBV10-3 with TRBJ2-5, with D tentatively TRBD1 (6 bases). CDR3 length: 17 residues. Trimming took 0 bases from V and 2 from J, leaving 16 bases between them. Germline V CDR1 and CDR2: ENHRY, SYGVKD. This chain's CDR3 is CAISESGDGDIQETQYF. DNA of the CDR3: TGTGCCATCAGTGAGTCGGGTGACGGGGACATTCAAGAGACCCAGTACTTC.

The rearrangement links TRBV11-3 to TRBJ1-6, with 7 bases lining up with TRBD1. V shed 5 bases and J 0 bases; nucleotides not matched to a gene: 4. Germline V gives CDR1 SGHNT, CDR2 YENEEA. This CDR3 spans 16 amino acids. The CDR3 DNA follows: TGTGCCAGCAGCATACAGGGGATCTCCTATAATTCACCCCTCCACTTT. Translation gives CASSIQGISYNSPLHF.

CDR3 protein: CASSAGLNYGYTF. In DNA, the CDR3 is TGTGCCAGCTCGGCAGGGCTTAACTATGGCTACACCTTC. The chain links TRBV18 to TRBJ1-2, with TRBD1 as a possible D gene (5 bases). The CDR3 has 13 amino acids. Germline CDR1 KGHSH, CDR2 LQKENI. V lost 6 bases and J lost 1, with 9 bases in between.

V usage is TRBV5-4 and J usage is TRBJ1-2, with 7 bases matching TRBD1. Germline V gives CDR1 SGHNT, CDR2 YYREEE (reference sequence). V was pared by 0 bases and J by 6 bases, with 8 bases of the junction left unmatched. The CDR3 runs to 15 residues. The CDR3, as DNA: TGTGCCAGCAGCTTGGGACAGGGAAGAACCGATGGCTACACCTTC. Protein sequence: CASSLGQGRTDGYTF.

The chain combines TRBV5-4 with TRBJ2-2; 9 positions agree with TRBD1. Trimming at V came to 2 bases and at J to 4 bases, leaving 6 bases not matched to a gene. The germline V gene has CDR1 SGHNT and CDR2 YYREEE (reference sequence). This CDR3 has 16 residues. Here the CDR3 reads CASSFLQGAGTGELFF. In nucleotides, the CDR3 is TGTGCCAGCAGCTTTCTACAGGGGGCCGGCACCGGGGAGCTGTTTTTT.

The gene calls are TRBV28 and TRBJ2-7, with 9 bases fitting TRBD1. The CDR3 is 13 residues long. CDR1 is MDHEN and CDR2 is SYDVKM in the germline V gene. The V gene end was trimmed by 6 bases and the J gene end by 3 bases; junction bases not matched to a gene: 3. The CDR3 spells CASREGQGYEQYF. In DNA, the CDR3 is TGTGCCAGCAGGGAGGGACAGGGCTACGAGCAGTACTTC. The full variable domain, with the rest looked up from reference TRBV28 and TRBJ2-7, is DVKVTQSSRYLVKRTGEKVFLECVQDMDHENMFWYRQDPGLGLRLIYFSYDVKMKEKGDIPEGYSVSREKKERFSLILESASTNQTSMYLCASREGQGYEQYFGPGTRLTVT.

This chain uses TRBV2 with TRBJ2-3; tentatively, D is TRBD2 (5 bases). Germline CDR1 is SNHLY and CDR2 is FYNNEI. CDR3 length: 14 residues. Deletions cut 5 bases from V and 8 bases from J, with 17 bases between. The CDR3 spells CASSKRTQGGTQYF. For the CDR3, the DNA is TGTGCCAGCAGTAAACGTACTCAAGGAGGTACGCAGTATTTT.

The rearrangement uses TRBV18 and TRBJ2-5; a weak D match, TRBD2 (5 bases). This CDR3 has 11 residues. The germline CDR1 and CDR2 sequences are KGHSH and LQKENI. Trimming removed 5 bases at V and 5 bases at J, with 6 bases between. In nucleotides, the CDR3 is TGTGCCAGCTCAACGGGGGAGACCCAGTACTTC. Translated, it gives CASSTGETQYF.

Only one count was recorded for this clone. This chain connects TRBV7-9 to TRBJ2-6, with 8 nucleotides matching TRBD1. The CDR3 length is 19 residues. V shed 6 bases and J 0 bases; nucleotides not matched to a gene: 13. CDR1 is SEHNR and CDR2 is FQNEAQ in the germline V gene (reference sequence). The DNA of the CDR3 is TGTGCCAGCAGTCAGGCATGGGGACAGGACGACTCTGGGGCCAACGTCCTGACTTTC. Protein product: CASSQAWGQDDSGANVLTF.

This chain uses TRBV28 with TRBJ1-4; TRBD1 matches 10 bases. The CDR3 runs 15 residues. The germline V gene has CDR1 MDHEN and CDR2 SYDVKM. V gave up 4 bases and J gave up 10 bases; unmatched junction bases: 9. CDR3 sequence: CASSYLTGGQGKLFF. The CDR3 DNA sequence: TGTGCCAGCAGTTACCTGACAGGGGGCCAAGGAAAACTGTTTTTT.

The chain combines TRBV7-6 with TRBJ2-2; TRBD1 agrees at 10 bases. The CDR3 is 17 residues long. V was clipped by 4 bases and J by 6 bases; unmatched bases: 11. The germline V gene has CDR1 SGHVS and CDR2 FNYEAQ. The CDR3 is CASSSPFTTGGAGELFF. CDR3 bases: TGTGCCAGCAGCTCCCCGTTCACGACAGGGGGCGCCGGGGAGCTGTTTTTT. The complete variable domain, with remaining parts taken from reference TRBV7-6 and TRBJ2-2, reads GAGVSQSPRYKVTKRGQDVALRCDPISGHVSLYWYRQALGQGPEFLTYFNYEAQQDKSGLPNDRFSAERPEGSISTLTIQRTEQRDSAMYRCASSSPFTTGGAGELFFGEGSRLTVL.

This clone was observed a handful of times. This rearrangement joins TRBV5-4 to TRBJ1-2; 9 nucleotides match TRBD1. CDR1 and CDR2 from the germline V gene are SGHNT and YYREEE (reference sequence). The CDR3 consists of 17 residues. The V and J ends lost 4 bases and 3 bases, in that order; junction bases with no gene match: 13. CDR3 DNA: TGTGCCAGCAGCCCGTCCCGGACAGGGGATATGGACTATGGCTACACCTTC. Residues: CASSPSRTGDMDYGYTF.

This clone was observed a handful of times. The chain uses TRBV27 and TRBJ1-5, with 8 bases that match TRBD1. V was clipped by 8 bases and J by 4 bases; unmatched bases: 16. There are 17 residues in the CDR3. Germline values: CDR1 MNHEY, CDR2 SMNVEV (reference sequence). This CDR3 is CASGRIQGAMGNQPQHF. CDR3 bases: TGTGCCAGCGGCCGCATCCAGGGGGCTATGGGAAATCAGCCCCAGCATTTT.

The table lists this clone with a few counts. The rearrangement links TRBV2 to TRBJ2-7; 10 bases are a match to TRBD2. The trim removed 11 bases at V and 3 bases at J, leaving 4 bases unmatched. The CDR3 covers 12 residues. CDR1 and CDR2 (germline): SNHLY, FYNNEI. CDR3 residues: CAGTSGVYEQYF. Written as DNA, the CDR3 is TGTGCCGGAACTAGCGGGGTCTACGAGCAGTACTTC.

The genes are TRBV5-1 and TRBJ2-7; the D is unclear. The CDR3 runs to 13 residues. The germline CDR1 and CDR2 sequences are SGHRS and YFSETQ. V was cut by 2 bases and J by 3 bases, with 9 bases left in between. CDR3 sequence (DNA): TGCGCCAGCAGCTTCGACACTGGCTACGAGCAGTACTTC. Its translation is CASSFDTGYEQYF.

The chain links TRBV29-1 to TRBJ2-3; 13 positions match TRBD2. Losses at the gene ends were 5 bases for V and 5 bases for J; bases not matched to a gene: 7. The CDR3 covers 15 residues. The germline CDR1 and CDR2 sequences are SQVTM and ANQGSEA. This chain's CDR3 is CSVLLAGGPQDTQYF. The CDR3 nucleotides are TGCAGCGTTTTACTAGCGGGGGGGCCTCAAGATACGCAGTATTTT.

The chain couples TRBV5-1 to TRBJ2-1; 9 nucleotides align to TRBD1. CDR3 length: 15 residues. Per the germline V gene, CDR1 is SGHRS and CDR2 is YFSETQ. Unmatched junction bases numbered 3, after V lost 2 bases and J lost 3 bases. Here the CDR3 reads CASSFAGQGYNEQFF. The DNA of the CDR3 is TGCGCCAGCAGCTTCGCGGGACAGGGCTACAATGAGCAGTTCTTC.

The genes are TRBV5-1 and TRBJ2-3, with unresolved D. Trimming shortened V by 0 bases and J by 5 bases, and 10 bases separated the two germline ends. CDR3 size: 14 residues. Looked up from germline, CDR1 is SGHRS and CDR2 is YFSETQ. The CDR3 region has the DNA TGCGCCAGCAGCTTGGATCCAGGCTTAGATACGCAGTATTTT. Its protein product is CASSLDPGLDTQYF.

This clone was observed many times. This chain connects TRBV6-5 to TRBJ1-4, with D possibly being TRBD1 (6 bases). Germline V gene sequence: CDR1 MNHEY, CDR2 SVGAGI. The CDR3 has 15 residues. V shed 0 bases and J shed 7 bases, with 12 bases lying between them. The CDR3 nucleotides read TGTGCCAGCAGTTACTCGCTACAGGGTAGTGAAAAACTGTTTTTT. Translating it yields CASSYSLQGSEKLFF.

This rearrangement joins TRBV28 to TRBJ2-1; D is possibly TRBD2 (5 bases). Germline lookup yields CDR1 MDHEN and CDR2 SYDVKM. There are 14 residues in the CDR3. Trimming cost V 5 bases and J 16 bases, with 24 bases left between them. CDR3 sequence: CASSVMTAKPSIFF. The CDR3 bases are TGTGCCAGCAGTGTTATGACGGCCAAACCTAGCATATTCTTC.

This clone was seen only once. The chain employs TRBV27 and TRBJ1-4; no reliable D call. CDR1 is MNHEY, CDR2 SMNVEV, per germline (reference sequence). V lost 3 bases and J 6 bases, leaving 8 bases between the germline ends. The CDR3 totals 13 residues. Here the CDR3 DNA reads TGTGCCAGCAGTTTCCTCCAGGATGAAAAACTGTTTTTT. Translating gives CASSFLQDEKLFF.

The chain carries TRBV5-1 and TRBJ2-1; TRBD2 aligns across 9 bases. The V gene end was trimmed by 2 bases and the J gene end by 4 bases; junction bases not matched to a gene: 4. Germline V lookup: CDR1 SGHRS, CDR2 YFSETQ. The CDR3 contains 15 residues. Here the CDR3 reads CASSFTSGPYNEQFF. The CDR3 DNA is TGCGCCAGCAGCTTTACTAGCGGGCCTTACAATGAGCAGTTCTTC. Drawing the rest from reference TRBV5-1 and TRBJ2-1, the complete variable domain is KAGVTQTPRYLIKTRGQQVTLSCSPISGHRSVSWYQQTPGQGLQFLFEYFSETQRNKGNFPGRFSGRQFSNSRSEMNVSTLELGDSALYLCASSFTSGPYNEQFFGPGTRLTVL.

The chain is built from TRBV10-2 and TRBJ1-3; TRBD1 aligns across 11 bases. Germline CDR1 and CDR2: WSHSY and SAAADI. The CDR3 runs 14 residues. The V and J ends lost 6 bases and 4 bases, in that order; junction bases with no gene match: 2. The CDR3 reads CASRDRGQGNTIYF. In DNA form, the CDR3 reads TGCGCCAGCAGGGACAGGGGGCAGGGAAACACCATATATTTT.

The chain carries TRBV2 and TRBJ2-1; 9 positions match TRBD1. J lost 1 base, V lost 6 bases, and 16 bases had no gene match. Germline V gene data show CDR1 as SNHLY and CDR2 as FYNNEI. The CDR3 consists of 19 residues. CDR3 sequence: CASRGLGTGSFISYNEQFF. As DNA, the CDR3 is TGTGCCAGCAGGGGGTTGGGGACAGGGTCGTTTATATCCTACAATGAGCAGTTCTTC. Looking up the rest from reference TRBV2 and TRBJ2-1 gives the full variable domain: EPEVTQTPSHQVTQMGQEVILRCVPISNHLYFYWYRQILGQKVEFLVSFYNNEISEKSEIFDDQFSVERPDGSNFTLKIRSTKLEDSAMYFCASRGLGTGSFISYNEQFFGPGTRLTVL.

The chain links TRBV28 to TRBJ2-2, with no clear D. Per the germline V gene, CDR1 is MDHEN and CDR2 is SYDVKM. V was pared by 3 bases and J by 4 bases, with 9 bases between. The CDR3 consists of 14 residues. The CDR3 region has the DNA TGTGCCAGCAGTTTCCCCAGTCTCACCGGGGAGCTGTTTTTT. It specifies CASSFPSLTGELFF.

J is TRBJ2-1 and V is TRBV28; possibly TRBD2 for D (5 bases). V lost 5 bases and J lost 2, with 16 bases in between. In germline, CDR1 is MDHEN, CDR2 SYDVKM. The CDR3 loop spans 16 amino acids. DNA of the CDR3: TGTGCCAGCAGTCGGCGGTTCGAGGGCCCCTACAATGAGCAGTTCTTC. Translating gives CASSRRFEGPYNEQFF.

This clone came up a few times. The chain has TRBV24-1 and TRBJ1-2; D perhaps matches TRBD1 (6 bases). V was trimmed by 3 bases and J by 1 base, leaving 11 bases between them. The CDR3 contains 15 residues. Germline CDR1 is KGHDR and CDR2 is SFDVKD. Written as DNA, the CDR3 is TGTGCCACCAGTGATACAGGGAACCTTAACTATGGCTACACCTTC. Protein: CATSDTGNLNYGYTF.

The CDR3 sequence is CASSEDRGDQPQHF. The CDR3 DNA follows: TGTGCCAGCAGTGAGGACAGGGGAGATCAGCCCCAGCATTTT. V and J are TRBV2 and TRBJ1-5, with TRBD1 identical over 9 bases. CDR3 length equals 14 residues. V gave up 3 bases and J gave up 5 bases; unmatched junction bases: 2. Germline V gene lookup returns CDR1 SNHLY and CDR2 FYNNEI.

This chain uses TRBV2 with TRBJ2-2, with TRBD1 as a possible D gene (6 bases). The CDR3 length is 15 residues. The germline V gene encodes CDR1 SNHLY and CDR2 FYNNEI. Trimming removed 0 bases from V and 4 bases from J, with 9 bases in between. The CDR3 region is CASSEAGRGTGELFF. For the CDR3, the DNA is TGTGCCAGCAGTGAAGCAGGCAGGGGCACCGGGGAGCTGTTTTTT.

The DNA of the CDR3 is TGTGCCAGCACCTCGGGACTTAATCCCTACAATGAGCAGTTCTTC. Its protein product is CASTSGLNPYNEQFF. The chain uses TRBV28 and TRBJ2-1, with a tentative D call TRBD2 (6 bases). V was pared by 7 bases and J by 2 bases, with 15 bases between. The CDR3 extends over 15 amino acids. CDR1 is MDHEN, CDR2 SYDVKM, per germline. The full variable domain, rest sourced from reference TRBV28 and TRBJ2-1, is DVKVTQSSRYLVKRTGEKVFLECVQDMDHENMFWYRQDPGLGLRLIYFSYDVKMKEKGDIPEGYSVSREKKERFSLILESASTNQTSMYLCASTSGLNPYNEQFFGPGTRLTVL.